This TCR beta chain originates from a study of OX40 agonist ivuxolimab in advanced cancers. Context from the whole study: Ivuxolimab was an agonistic, fully human IgG2 monoclonal antibody directed against OX40 (CD134), a costimulatory receptor. Of the roughly 51 dose-escalation patients, hepatocellular carcinoma was present in roughly 19, melanoma in about 15, renal cell carcinoma in 9 and head and neck cancer in 9. In the dose-escalation cohort, 75% to 90% of patients were male, and the mean age was roughly 56 years with a range of about 20 to 79. Intravenous ivuxolimab was administered to patients every 2 weeks at six dose levels: 0.01, 0.1, 0.3, 1.5, 3 and 10 mg/kg. Peripheral TCRbeta sequencing aimed to test whether ivuxolimab altered TCR sequence diversity and caused clonal T-cell expansion. Patients were allowed to have had prior anti-PD-1, anti-PD-L1 or anti-CTLA-4 therapy, and 30% to 40% of the dose-escalation patients had previously received checkpoint inhibitors. Three dose-escalation patients achieved partial responses, one with hepatocellular carcinoma and two with cutaneous melanoma. The monotherapy dose-escalation portion (N of about 50 patients) of the phase I ivuxolimab trial is reported in the paper. Overall study outcomes, separate from this receptor: Low levels of normalized T-cell clonal expansion were also seen in some nonresponding patients. Which antigens the clonally expanded peripheral T cells were specific for was not determined. In the 0.1-3.0 mg/kg groups, partial responders had among the lowest normalized peripheral clonal expansion, particularly in CD8+ T cells. At doses of 0.1 to 3.0 mg/kg, clonal expansion of both CD4+ and CD8+ blood T cells was observed from baseline to week 6. After ivuxolimab, CD8+ T cells had more expanded clones than CD4+ T cells on average.

Of note for this clone: Its binding antigen is unknown. Base qualities are missing; no much larger clone stands one base away.

Genomic DNA was extracted from sorted cells for sequencing of the TCRbeta CDR3 region. The immunoSEQ Assay was used to sequence the TCRbeta CDR3 regions. Imported from immuneACCESS, the table was reduced by TCRdb to in-frame sequences with V and J called. These copies leave out some clones; in studies compared against another copy, an unresolved V gene accounts for under half, and the cause of the remainder is not known. Here the sample has tens of thousands of clones; approximately 90% occur a single time. The ten most abundant clones make up about 0.53% of the sample. CDR1 and CDR2 are read off the germline V gene (reference sequence) as SEHNR and FQNEAQ. Relative to germline, V is 6 bases shorter and J is 7 bases shorter, with 24 bases between their ends. From cysteine to phenylalanine, the CDR3 is 16 amino acids long. Only CDR3 DNA remains: 48 bases, in frame from the first base. The trial excluded patients who had a history of autoimmune disease or who were on systemic immunosuppression. Peripheral blood for TCR sequencing was drawn from every dose cohort at baseline, at cycle 4 day 1 and at cycle 7 day 1. Samples came from an open-label, multicenter, first-in-human phase I dose-escalation trial of ivuxolimab. Adults with locally advanced or metastatic head and neck squamous cell, hepatocellular, melanoma or renal cell carcinoma were enrolled in the trial. Before TCR sequencing, CD4+ T cells and CD8+ T cells from peripheral blood were sorted into separate populations.

This sequence was found in an adult with an advanced solid tumor such as melanoma, head and neck, liver or kidney cancer. Sequenced here: CD4+ or CD8+ T cells sorted from blood, sampled in a trial of the OX40 agonist ivuxolimab. The sequence joins TRBV7-9 to TRBJ1-2; TRBD1 is a weak D gene call, 6 bases matching. In nucleotides, the sequence is TGTGCCAGCAGACTCTCCGGGGGGCTCCTGGGGGTTGGCTACACCTTC. Its protein is CASRLSGGLLGVGYTF.